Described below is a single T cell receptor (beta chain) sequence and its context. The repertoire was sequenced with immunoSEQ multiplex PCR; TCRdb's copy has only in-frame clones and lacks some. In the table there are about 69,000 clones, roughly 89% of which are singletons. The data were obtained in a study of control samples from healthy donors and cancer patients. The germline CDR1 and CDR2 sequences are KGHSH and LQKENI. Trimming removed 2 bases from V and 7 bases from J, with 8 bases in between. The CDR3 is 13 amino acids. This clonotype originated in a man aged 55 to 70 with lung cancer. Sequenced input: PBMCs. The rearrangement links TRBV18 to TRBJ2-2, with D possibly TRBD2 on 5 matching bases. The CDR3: CASSPFGDGELFF. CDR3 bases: TGTGCCAGCTCACCATTCGGGGACGGGGAGCTGTTTTTT.